The rows below give T cell receptor beta chains drawn from one sample of a study of shared clonotypes between healthy human individuals. Here immunoSEQ multiplex PCR was the method, and the copy in TCRdb shows in-frame clones only, minus some. Here the sample spans about 2.3 million clones, roughly 92% being singletons. The sample comprised naive CD4+ T cells from PBMCs. These TCRs come from a man aged 18-30 years in good health. Some clones in this sample may be carry-over from other donors' samples. Both conserved end residues are trimmed from each CDR3. Each record gives: J gene, V gene, D gene, CDR3 protein. D genes are given only for firm matches.

>TRBJ2-7|TRBV6-1|TRBD2
ASSFHGLASYEQY
>TRBJ2-1|TRBV9|TRBD2
ASSVGPREGSEQF
>TRBJ2-7|TRBV25-1|-
ASSEYVDSYEQY
>TRBJ1-3|TRBV27|-
ASSWKDPSSGNTIY
>TRBJ1-2|TRBV7-2|-
ASSSIRRSGVDGYT
>TRBJ2-2|TRBV9|-
ASNRASENTGELF
>TRBJ1-2|TRBV28|-
AIQARAGVNGYT
>TRBJ1-6|TRBV27|TRBD1
ASGRTGDNSPLH
>TRBJ2-7|TRBV5-1|-
ASSSRTEAYEQY
>TRBJ1-1|TRBV29-1|TRBD1
SVGWDRVSEAF
>TRBJ2-5|TRBV18|TRBD2
ASSPGLEETQY
>TRBJ2-1|TRBV2|-
ASSEIAGNEQF
>TRBJ2-6|TRBV19|-
ASSIGHRRFSGANVLT
>TRBJ2-2|TRBV28|TRBD2
ASSFPSRGGTGELF
>TRBJ2-2|TRBV6-1|-
ASSGGTPWNTGELF
>TRBJ2-3|TRBV7-2|-
ASSRQASDTQY
>TRBJ1-1|TRBV7-3|TRBD1
ASSPGTGGRFTEAF
>TRBJ2-7|TRBV5-8|-
ASSWGQRNSYEQY
>TRBJ1-2|TRBV27|TRBD1
ASSLWDSLPVGYT
>TRBJ1-5|TRBV19|-
ASRGTHAGGPQH
>TRBJ1-4|TRBV5-4|-
ASSLTVSNEKLF
>TRBJ2-7|TRBV7-9|-
ASSLGSPYEQY
>TRBJ1-5|TRBV2|TRBD1
ATGGAGNQPQH
>TRBJ1-1|TRBV29-1|-
SVMRRGTMMNTEAF
>TRBJ2-7|TRBV27|TRBD1
ASSFAGGRGQYEQY
>TRBJ2-7|TRBV5-6|-
ASSPNRPRGNEQY
>TRBJ2-1|TRBV7-3|TRBD2
ASSLDLAGPRNEQF
>TRBJ1-1|TRBV28|-
ASSPRGSDTEAF
>TRBJ1-2|TRBV28|-
ASSFIRGGYT
>TRBJ2-7|TRBV27|TRBD1
ASSFGTGSSYEQY
>TRBJ2-1|TRBV21-1|-
ASSKTRPRKSSYNEQF